This TCR beta chain was sequenced in a study of shared clonotypes between healthy human individuals. Study-wide background: CD4 naive cells filled three plates per donor, CD4 memory three, CD8 naive two and CD8 memory one.

The CDR3 is made up of 14 amino acids. Trimming left V 4 bases short and J 7 bases short, with 19 bases between. Germline V CDR1 and CDR2: SQVTM, ANQGSEA. Donation came from healthy HIV-negative adults that had no recent acute infections or vaccinations. All of the donors resided in Nashville, Tennessee, and each was a Caucasian adult. Per sorted-subset replicate PCR, input was around 200 ng DNA, representing around 28,000 T cell genomes. Method: immunoSEQ multiplex PCR; TCRdb's copy keeps in-frame clones and lacks some. The repertoire holds approximately 980,000 clones, with 60% to 85% as singletons.

The V and J genes are TRBV29-1 and TRBJ1-2, with no clear D. The specimen sequenced was memory CD4+ T cells sorted from blood. The subset was: CD45RA-negative fraction. The sequence derives from a man younger than 35 in good health. The DNA for the CDR3 is TGCAGCGTTGGATTCCGAGATCCGGGAGGTGGCTACACCTTC. It is translated as CSVGFRDPGGGYTF.